One and the same sample provided the 8 T cell receptor beta chains below, sequenced in a study of shared clonotypes between healthy human individuals. Assay used: immunoSEQ multiplex PCR; TCRdb lists only in-frame clones, some missing. The table includes millions of clones, about 95% detected once. The sample comprised naive CD4+ T cells sorted from blood. Subset described: CD45RA+ positively selected. Receptors were obtained from a man aged 18 to 35 in good health.

The genes are TRBV2 and TRBJ2-5; D uncertain. V was cut by 8 bases and J by 7 bases, with 17 bases left in between. CDR1 and CDR2 (germline): SNHLY, FYNNEI. The CDR3 runs to 13 residues. The CDR3 loop is CASATLSSGTQYF. In DNA form, the CDR3 reads TGTGCCAGCGCTACTCTTAGTTCCGGGACCCAGTACTTC. Drawing the rest from reference TRBV2 and TRBJ2-5, the complete variable domain is EPEVTQTPSHQVTQMGQEVILRCVPISNHLYFYWYRQILGQKVEFLVSFYNNEISEKSEIFDDQFSVERPDGSNFTLKIRSTKLEDSAMYFCASATLSSGTQYFGPGTRLLVL.

This clone was seen only once. This CDR3 is also generated by other DNA sequences in the sample. The chain links TRBV7-8 to TRBJ2-7; D is possibly TRBD2 (5 bases). In germline, CDR1 is SGHVS, CDR2 FQNEAQ. V was trimmed by 0 bases and J by 0 bases, leaving 6 bases between them. There are 14 residues in the CDR3. CDR3 sequence (DNA): TGTGCCAGCAGCTTAGCCAGCGGCTCCTACGAGCAGTACTTC. This translates into CASSLASGSYEQYF. The full variable domain, completed using reference TRBV7-8 and TRBJ2-7, is GAGVSQSPRYKVAKRGQDVALRCDPISGHVSLFWYQQALGQGPEFLTYFQNEAQLDKSGLPSDRFFAERPEGSVSTLKIQRTQQEDSAVYLCASSLASGSYEQYFGPGTRLTVT.

As DNA, the CDR3 is TGTGCCACCCCCCGGTGGAACAATGAGCAGTTCTTC. It encodes CATPRWNNEQFF. The chain couples TRBV7-9 to TRBJ2-1; no definite D call. CDR1 is SEHNR, CDR2 FQNEAQ, per germline (reference sequence). This CDR3 region has 12 residues. The germline V and J ends were trimmed by 10 bases and 5 bases, with 12 bases remaining between them.

The DNA for the CDR3 is TGTGCCAGTAGTTCGCAGGGATTGCGCCCAAAACTGTTTTTT. As protein: CASSSQGLRPKLFF. The gene calls are TRBV19 and TRBJ1-4; the D gene is possibly TRBD1 (5 bases). The germline V gene encodes CDR1 LNHDA and CDR2 SQIVND (reference sequence). CDR3 length: 14 amino acids. V was clipped by 5 bases and J by 10 bases, with 17 bases between them.

V and J are TRBV4-1 and TRBJ2-2, with 12 bases fitting TRBD2. Germline trimming cut 2 bases from V and 1 base from J; bases unmatched to any gene: 5. Germline V gene lookup returns CDR1 MGHRA and CDR2 YSYEKL. This CDR3 comprises 18 residues. The CDR3: CASSQRTSGKGNTGELFF. For the CDR3, the DNA is TGCGCCAGCAGCCAACGGACTAGCGGGAAAGGGAACACCGGGGAGCTGTTTTTT.

The rearrangement uses TRBV27 and TRBJ2-3; D is uncertain. This CDR3 comprises 14 residues. Germline V lookup: CDR1 MNHEY, CDR2 SMNVEV (reference sequence). The germline V and J ends were trimmed by 3 bases and 2 bases, with 9 bases remaining between them. CDR3 amino acids: CASSFIENTDTQYF. CDR3 sequence (DNA): TGTGCCAGCAGTTTTATAGAGAACACAGATACGCAGTATTTT.

This clone was counted a single time. J is TRBJ2-7 and V is TRBV5-1, with TRBD2 matching 12 bases. CDR1 is SGHRS and CDR2 is YFSETQ in the germline V gene. The CDR3 is 16 amino acids. The V gene end was trimmed by 4 bases and the J gene end by 4 bases; junction bases not matched to a gene: 9. The CDR3 coding sequence is TGCGCCAGCAGCCCATGGACTAGCGGGACTAAGTACGAGCAGTACTTC. Its protein product is CASSPWTSGTKYEQYF.

As concerns this clone: Other DNA sequences within the sample encode an identical CDR3. This chain connects TRBV2 to TRBJ1-4; D not certain. The germline V gene encodes CDR1 SNHLY and CDR2 FYNNEI. V lost 6 bases, J lost 8 bases, and 10 bases lay in between. The CDR3 totals 12 residues. The CDR3 DNA reads TGTGCCAGCAGCACCGGAGGCGAAAAACTGTTTTTT. The encoded protein is CASSTGGEKLFF.